This TCR beta chain was recorded in a study of cytomegalovirus exposure and HLA in healthy donors. Study conclusions and caveats: Rarity marked most TCR sequences, yet some public TCRs occurred in many donors.

This CDR3 is built from 13 residues. Trimming pared 6 bases from V and 5 bases from J, leaving 12 bases between. Germline assignment: CDR1 MNHEY and CDR2 SMNVEV (reference sequence). The PCR made use of 60 Vbeta and 13 Jbeta primers. Using immunoSEQ multiplex PCR, the repertoire was profiled, and TCRdb retains in-frame clones only, with some absent. The profile shows around 120,000 clones, approximately 76% of them singletons. In the case of this clone: No antigen is known for it.

The chain links TRBV27 to TRBJ2-3, with a weak D call TRBD1 (6 bases). The material sequenced was PBMCs. The source of this sequence is a man aged 60 to 75 in good health and CMV-seropositive. The CDR3 nucleotides are TGTGCCAGCAGACTAACAGGGCAAGATACGCAGTATTTT. It codes for CASRLTGQDTQYF.